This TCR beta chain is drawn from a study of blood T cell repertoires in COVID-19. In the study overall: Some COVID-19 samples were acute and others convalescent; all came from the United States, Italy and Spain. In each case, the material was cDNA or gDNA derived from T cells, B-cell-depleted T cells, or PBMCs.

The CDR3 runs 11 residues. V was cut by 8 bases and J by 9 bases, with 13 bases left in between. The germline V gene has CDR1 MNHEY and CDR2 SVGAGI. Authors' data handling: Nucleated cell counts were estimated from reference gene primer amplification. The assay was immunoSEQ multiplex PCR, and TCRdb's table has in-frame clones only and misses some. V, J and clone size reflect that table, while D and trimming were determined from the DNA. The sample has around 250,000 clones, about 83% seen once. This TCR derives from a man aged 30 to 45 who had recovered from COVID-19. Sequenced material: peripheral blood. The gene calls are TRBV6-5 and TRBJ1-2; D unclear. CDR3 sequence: CASFRGSRYTF. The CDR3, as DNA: TGTGCCAGCTTCCGGGGTTCCCGCTACACCTTC.